This entry features one T cell receptor (beta chain) sequence. Antigen: not known. With 5 bases clipped from V and 5 bases from J, the junction kept 10 bases outside the gene matches. This CDR3 is 16 amino acids long. The germline CDR1 and CDR2 sequences are LNHDA and SQIVND (reference sequence). The data belong to a study of cytomegalovirus exposure and HLA in healthy donors. Findings of the study overall: TCR beta chain V- and J-gene trimming was linked, in a later analysis, to a missense variant in DCLRE1C. Confirmation was obtained in vitro that a few CMV-associated chains are specific for CMV antigens. Reportedly, TCR beta sequences accurately predicted HLA-A and HLA-B alleles in most subjects.

Donors likely had unrecorded immune exposures despite being nominally healthy when sampled. PCR was performed using 60 Vbeta and 13 Jbeta primers. Clones were sequenced by immunoSEQ multiplex PCR, and TCRdb holds only the in-frame ones, with some missing. The sample contains roughly 200,000 clones, 70% to 90% of which appear only once. The receptor was derived from a woman younger than 45 in good health and CMV-seronegative. The sample taken for sequencing was PBMCs. The chain employs TRBV19 and TRBJ2-2, with TRBD2 matching over 8 bases. CDR3 loop: CASSPSAGGRTGELFF. The CDR3 DNA reads as TGTGCCAGTAGTCCCAGTGCGGGAGGAAGAACCGGGGAGCTGTTTTTT.